This T cell receptor beta chain came from a study of cytomegalovirus exposure and HLA in healthy donors. Vbeta (60) and Jbeta (13) primers were used in the PCR. Sequencing was performed with immunoSEQ multiplex PCR; in TCRdb, only in-frame clones are kept and a portion is missing. Seen here are 84,000 or so clones, around 73% observed once, and the top ten hold 3.3%. The receptor comes from a man aged 50 to 59 in good health and CMV-seronegative. Material: PBMCs.

CDR3 in DNA: TGTGCCAGCATCCGAAGGAGCTTGGCCTACAATGAGCAGTTCTTC. Its protein product is CASIRRSLAYNEQFF. The rearrangement uses TRBV5-6 and TRBJ2-1; D call uncertain. In germline, CDR1 is SGHDT, CDR2 YYEEEE. V shed 6 bases and J shed 2 bases, with 15 bases lying between them. This CDR3 comprises 15 residues.